Following are 11 T cell receptor beta chains from one sample sequenced in a study of long-term antiretroviral therapy in people with HIV. Runs used v3.0 of the immunoSEQ assay and were done at survey level. Some clones are missing from TCRdb's copy, which holds only in-frame ones; the method was immunoSEQ multiplex PCR. The top ten hold 12% of the sample, which has about 21,000 clones, roughly 76% seen once. Sequencing was performed on unsorted PBMCs, taken less than 1.8 years before starting antiretroviral therapy. Receptor source: a woman aged 40 to 50 with HIV.

This clone has more than one count but fewer than ten. The J gene is TRBJ2-2, the V gene TRBV7-9; TRBD2 matches at 8 bases. Germline V lookup: CDR1 SEHNR, CDR2 FQNEAQ (reference sequence). J gave up 4 bases and V 1 base, and 2 bases lay outside the gene matches. There are 15 residues in the CDR3. The CDR3 loop is CASSLEGLGTGELFF. CDR3 DNA: TGTGCCAGCAGCTTAGAGGGACTAGGCACCGGGGAGCTGTTTTTT.

V usage is TRBV7-8 and J usage is TRBJ2-3, with TRBD2 matching over 8 bases. CDR3 length equals 17 residues. Per the germline V gene, CDR1 is SGHVS and CDR2 is FQNEAQ. After removal of 1 base from V and 0 bases from J, the junction contained 6 bases not matched to a gene. CDR3 region: CASSLGGAGESTDTQYF. In DNA, the CDR3 is TGTGCCAGCAGCTTAGGTGGAGCGGGAGAAAGCACAGATACGCAGTATTTT.

The J gene is TRBJ2-7, the V gene TRBV23-1; D is perhaps TRBD1 or TRBD2 (5 bases each). TRBV23-1 is an ORF, and what it does is uncertain. The CDR3 runs to 18 residues. Deletions cut 6 bases from V and 2 bases from J, with 26 bases between. This CDR3 reads CASRRQSSKPFGAYEQYF. The CDR3 region has the DNA TGCGCCAGCAGGCGACAGTCCTCTAAGCCCTTCGGGGCCTACGAGCAGTACTTC.

Worth noting for this clone: Other DNA sequences in the sample encode the same CDR3. This chain uses TRBV10-3 with TRBJ1-2; tentatively, D is TRBD1 (5 bases). The CDR3 length is 15 residues. V lost 2 bases and J lost 4, with 14 bases in between. Germline V gene data show CDR1 as ENHRY and CDR2 as SYGVKD. CDR3: CAISEMGQASYGYTF. The CDR3, as DNA: TGTGCCATCAGTGAGATGGGGCAGGCGTCCTATGGCTACACCTTC.

This clone counts as medium-sized. V and J are TRBV19 and TRBJ2-1, with 7 bases fitting TRBD1. Germline CDR1 and CDR2: LNHDA and SQIVND (reference sequence). This CDR3 contains 15 residues. V dropped 0 bases and J dropped 4; count of bases not matched to a gene: 3. The CDR3 spells CASSIDRTGYNEQFF. The CDR3 DNA sequence: TGTGCCAGTAGTATAGATCGGACAGGTTACAATGAGCAGTTCTTC. Supplemented by reference TRBV19 and TRBJ2-1, the full variable domain reads DGGITQSPKYLFRKEGQNVTLSCEQNLNHDAMYWYRQDPGQGLRLIYYSQIVNDFQKGDIAEGYSVSREKKESFPLTVTSAQKNPTAFYLCASSIDRTGYNEQFFGPGTRLTVL.

This clone has more than one count but fewer than ten. V usage is TRBV4-2 and J usage is TRBJ2-7; 10 bases map to TRBD2. The CDR3 is 15 amino acids. The junction had 4 bases not matched to a gene; V was cut back by 1 base and J by 4 bases. In germline, CDR1 is LGHNA, CDR2 YNFKEQ. CDR3 protein: CASSQAGTSAYEQYF. CDR3 nucleotide sequence: TGTGCCAGCAGCCAAGCCGGGACTAGCGCGTACGAGCAGTACTTC.

This clone was detected only once. V is TRBV19 and J is TRBJ1-2; D is uncertain. Germline CDR1 reads LNHDA; CDR2 reads SQIVND (reference sequence). The CDR3 runs 13 residues. The V end was cut by 3 bases, the J end by 4 bases, with 9 bases between. The CDR3 bases are TGTGCCAGTAGTATGCCCTCCCGCTATGGCTACACCTTC. Its protein is CASSMPSRYGYTF.

The V gene is TRBV2, the J gene TRBJ1-5; D ambiguous. The CDR3 has 13 residues. From germline, CDR1 is SNHLY and CDR2 FYNNEI. V lost 7 bases and J lost 1, with 8 bases in between. The chain's CDR3 is CASTVWSNQPQHF. CDR3 DNA: TGTGCCAGCACGGTTTGGAGCAATCAGCCCCAGCATTTT.

The genes are TRBV7-9 and TRBJ1-4; 11 positions agree with TRBD1. The CDR3 totals 19 residues. The ends lost 2 bases at V and 0 bases at J; junction bases unmatched: 8. Germline V lookup: CDR1 SEHNR, CDR2 FQNEAQ (reference sequence). The CDR3 sequence: CASSLWAWTGGATNEKLFF. CDR3 coding DNA: TGTGCCAGCAGCTTATGGGCGTGGACAGGGGGCGCAACTAATGAAAAACTGTTTTTT.

The gene calls are TRBV29-1 and TRBJ2-2; D may be TRBD1 (6 bases). Trimming pared 3 bases from V and 7 bases from J, leaving 9 bases between. The germline V gene encodes CDR1 SQVTM and CDR2 ANQGSEA. This CDR3 has 12 amino acids. The CDR3 DNA follows: TGCAGCGTTGATACAGGGTTCGGGGAGCTGTTTTTT. It specifies CSVDTGFGELFF.

The chain is built from TRBV5-6 and TRBJ1-1; 8 bases align to TRBD1. Germline V gene lookup returns CDR1 SGHDT and CDR2 YYEEEE. After removal of 4 bases from V and 3 bases from J, the junction contained 5 bases not matched to a gene. The CDR3 runs to 14 residues. CDR3 DNA: TGTGCCAGCAGCCGGGACAGGATCGACACTGAAGCTTTCTTT. It encodes CASSRDRIDTEAFF.